The rows below give T cell receptor beta chains drawn from one sample of a study of glioma-infiltrating T cells after dendritic cell vaccination. Produced via immunoSEQ multiplex PCR; TCRdb's table is partial and in-frame only. The profile shows about 82,000 clones, around 90% of them singletons. Specimen: blood, collected before dendritic cell vaccination. These receptors all come from a human donor with glioblastoma. CDR3s include the opening cysteine and the closing phenylalanine or tryptophan. The D gene is left open where the match is weak. For some rows the clone size is stated as once, few or many, or as a class when expanded; others skip it.

V	D	J	size	CDR3	DNA
TRBV2	TRBD2	TRBJ2-1	once	CASSEGSWRESIF	TGTGCCAGCAGTGAAGGATCCTGGCGGGAGTCTATCTTC
TRBV7-9	NA	TRBJ2-5	once	CASSLISFGEQYF	TGTGCCAGCAGCTTAATCAGTTTTGGGGAGCAGTACTTC
TRBV10-3	TRBD1	TRBJ1-5	once	CASRGTGEVQPQHF	TGTGCCTCCAGGGGGACAGGGGAGGTTCAGCCCCAGCATTTT
TRBV14	TRBD1	TRBJ1-2	NA	CASSLQGSYGYTF	TGTGCCAGCAGCCTACAGGGGAGCTATGGCTACACCTTC
TRBV10-3	TRBD2	TRBJ2-5	NA	CATYPGSSGGASETQYF	TGTGCCACCTACCCCGGCTCTAGCGGGGGGGCATCGGAGACCCAGTACTTC
TRBV5-4	TRBD2	TRBJ2-2	NA	CASSLGLAGNTGELFF	TGTGCCAGCAGCTTGGGGCTAGCGGGGAACACCGGGGAGCTGTTTTTT
TRBV27	NA	TRBJ1-6	NA	CASSLRPGAHNSPLHF	TGTGCCAGCAGTTTAAGGCCGGGAGCCCATAATTCACCCCTCCACTTT
TRBV9	TRBD2	TRBJ2-7	NA	CASSVSSTTSGNYEQYF	TGTGCCAGCAGCGTATCCAGTACGACTAGCGGGAACTACGAGCAGTACTTC
TRBV4-2	TRBD1	TRBJ2-7	NA	CASSQRVGGALTGYEQYF	TGTGCCAGCAGCCAGAGGGTAGGGGGCGCTTTAACCGGCTACGAGCAGTACTTC
TRBV4-1	NA	TRBJ1-1	NA	CASSQRPGALNTEAFF	TGCGCCAGCAGCCAGAGGCCTGGAGCCTTGAACACTGAAGCTTTCTTT
TRBV27	NA	TRBJ1-5	NA	CASSLAVNQPQHF	TGTGCCAGCAGTTTAGCGGTCAATCAGCCCCAGCATTTT
TRBV2	NA	TRBJ1-1	once	CASRKGGGTEAFF	TGTGCCAGCAGGAAAGGGGGGGGGACTGAAGCTTTCTTT
TRBV6-5	NA	TRBJ2-5	NA	CASSYSSLALETQYF	TGTGCCAGCAGTTACTCGAGCCTAGCGCTAGAGACCCAGTACTTC
TRBV30	TRBD1	TRBJ1-5	NA	CAWSRTGDGNQPQHF	TGTGCCTGGAGTAGGACAGGGGATGGCAATCAGCCCCAGCATTTT
TRBV7-9	TRBD2	TRBJ2-5	NA	CASSQAGGPQETQYF	TGTGCCAGCAGCCAAGCGGGAGGGCCACAAGAGACCCAGTACTTC
TRBV5-1	TRBD1	TRBJ1-3	NA	CASSWGQGHSGNTIYF	TGCGCCAGCAGCTGGGGACAGGGCCACTCTGGAAACACCATATATTTT
TRBV5-1	TRBD1	TRBJ1-1	NA	CASRRQGRTEAFF	TGCGCCAGCAGACGACAGGGGAGGACTGAAGCTTTCTTT
TRBV18	TRBD1	TRBJ1-5	NA	CASSPQSWTGGLESQHF	TGTGCCAGCTCACCTCAATCCTGGACAGGGGGCCTTGAGTCTCAGCATTTT
TRBV6-1	NA	TRBJ2-6	NA	CASSERGGSGANVLTF	TGTGCCAGCAGTGAAAGGGGGGGCTCTGGGGCCAACGTCCTGACTTTC
TRBV12-5	NA	TRBJ2-2	NA	CASGPHRSKPAGELFF	TGTGCTAGTGGTCCCCACCGGTCCAAGCCGGCCGGGGAGCTGTTTTTT
TRBV5-6	TRBD1	TRBJ2-5	NA	CASSFPTGGFGETQYF	TGTGCCAGCAGCTTTCCGACAGGGGGATTTGGAGAGACCCAGTACTTC
TRBV5-4	TRBD1	TRBJ2-7	NA	CASSFDRVEQYF	TGTGCCAGCAGCTTTGACAGGGTCGAGCAGTACTTC
TRBV9	TRBD2	TRBJ2-7	few	CASSPGGGRAYEQYF	TGTGCCAGCAGCCCAGGAGGAGGGAGGGCCTACGAGCAGTACTTC
TRBV7-2	NA	TRBJ1-5	NA	CASSPYPGNNQPQHF	TGTGCCAGCAGCCCCTACCCAGGGAACAATCAGCCCCAGCATTTT
TRBV28	TRBD1	TRBJ1-6	NA	CASSTRAGRGGVYNSPLHF	TGTGCCAGCAGTACTCGGGCCGGGAGAGGGGGCGTATATAATTCACCCCTCCACTTT
TRBV5-1	TRBD1	TRBJ2-5	NA	CASTTGVIQETQYF	TGCGCCAGCACAACAGGGGTGATCCAAGAGACCCAGTACTTC
TRBV6-1	TRBD2	TRBJ2-5	NA	CASRVAGGGKTQYF	TGTGCCAGCAGAGTAGCGGGGGGCGGGAAGACCCAGTACTTC
TRBV4-2	NA	TRBJ2-7	NA	CASSQGLVGYEQYF	TGTGCCAGCAGCCAAGGCTTGGTCGGGTACGAGCAGTACTTC
TRBV11-3	NA	TRBJ2-3	NA	CASSLFSGDTDTQYF	TGTGCCAGCAGCTTATTTAGCGGAGACACAGATACGCAGTATTTT
TRBV5-1	TRBD2	TRBJ2-2	NA	CASSRGTSGRADTGELFF	TGCGCCAGCAGCCGAGGGACTAGCGGGAGGGCCGACACCGGGGAGCTGTTTTTT
TRBV30	TRBD2	TRBJ2-7	NA	CAWLPGGGSRTSYEQYF	TGTGCCTGGCTCCCTGGGGGGGGATCCCGAACCTCCTACGAGCAGTACTTC
TRBV12-5	TRBD1	TRBJ1-2	NA	CASGGQGSYGYTF	TGTGCTAGTGGCGGACAGGGGAGCTATGGCTACACCTTC
TRBV7-9	TRBD1	TRBJ1-5	NA	CASSLGDSYQPQHF	TGTGCCAGCAGCTTGGGGGACAGCTATCAGCCCCAGCATTTT
TRBV5-6	NA	TRBJ1-2	NA	CASSFAQGGYGYTF	TGTGCCAGCAGCTTCGCGCAGGGCGGTTATGGCTACACCTTC
TRBV19	NA	TRBJ1-4	once	CASTSRRGGSTNEKLFF	TGTGCCAGTACCTCAAGGAGGGGAGGATCAACTAATGAAAAACTGTTTTTT